This T cell receptor beta chain derives from a study of blood T cell repertoires in COVID-19 (dated by TCRdb to the early 2020s). In the study overall: Collaborator samples came from the United States, Italy and Spain and covered acute and convalescent phases of COVID-19. Deeply sampled blood TCRbeta repertoires from subjects exposed to, actively infected with, or recovered from COVID-19 were included in the dataset. HLA class I and class II types, where available, came from metadata supplied by the sample provider rather than from assay-based typing. Nearly every sample came with metadata listing a de-identified subject ID, COVID-19 status, age in years and sex. The samples were drawn from two sources: the first 160 participants of the ongoing ImmuneRACE study, and 1,254 subjects contributed by 6 global collaborators. The repertoires were made available in a free public database intended to serve as a resource for research on the immune response to SARS-CoV-2. The material from the prospective study consisted of cDNA or gDNA derived from T cells, B-cell-depleted T cells, or PBMCs. Study-wide findings and limitations: The amount of clinical and demographic metadata varied by source and participant and was provided uncurated.

Regarding this clone: Its antigen has not been determined. Qualities for individual bases were not recorded, and no much larger clone is one base off.

Collaborating institutions collected whole blood in K2EDTA tubes following their own protocols. Collaborator samples were shipped for TCRbeta analysis as frozen whole blood, isolated PBMCs, or DNA extracted from either sample type. The immunoSEQ Assay, a bias-controlled multiplex PCR, was used to amplify TCRbeta CDR3 regions from genomic DNA. In the source study's methods: The number of nucleated cells in each sample was estimated by amplification of reference gene primers within the assay. To quantify the absolute abundance of each unique TCRbeta CDR3 rearrangement, sequence reads were collapsed and filtered. For each sample, productive Simpson clonality was calculated as the square root of Simpson's diversity index across productive rearrangements. Here the immuneACCESS table is served through TCRdb, limited to in-frame sequences with V and J called. Missing clones are a known gap in these copies; in checked studies unresolved V genes cover under half, and the rest lacks a known reason. The V and J calls and clone size come from that table; D and trimming were worked out from the DNA. For this sample the table gives some 170,000 clones, of which around 80% were detected only once. The leading ten clones occupy 8.4% of the sample.

CDR1 and CDR2, looked up from the germline V gene (reference sequence), are GTSNPN and SVGIG. Including the terminal cysteine and phenylalanine, the CDR3 comprises 11 residues. The read is trimmed to its CDR3 DNA, 33 bases read in frame from base 1. Trimming removed 4 bases from V and 10 bases from J, leaving 8 bases between the germline ends. The V and J segments used are TRBV30 and TRBJ1-6; 5 matching bases give a weak D call of TRBD1. The receptor was isolated from a woman aged 70-85 years with acute or convalescent COVID-19. The material sequenced was peripheral blood. Here the CDR3 is given as CAWNGGSPLHF. At the DNA level, the sequence is TGTGCCTGGAACGGGGGATCACCCCTCCACTTT.